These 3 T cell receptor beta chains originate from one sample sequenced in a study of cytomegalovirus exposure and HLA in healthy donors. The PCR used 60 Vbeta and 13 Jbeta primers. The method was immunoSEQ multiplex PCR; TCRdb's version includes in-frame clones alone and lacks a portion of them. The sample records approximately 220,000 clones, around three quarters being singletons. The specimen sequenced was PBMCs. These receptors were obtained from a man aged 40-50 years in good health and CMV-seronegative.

The CDR3 spells CASSGGTNYGYTF. CDR3 DNA sequence: TGTGCCAGCTCAGGGGGCACTAACTATGGCTACACCTTC. The genes are TRBV18 and TRBJ1-2; maybe TRBD1 (6 bases). The CDR3 is made up of 13 amino acids. Germline V gene data show CDR1 as KGHSH and CDR2 as LQKENI. Trimming stripped 5 bases from V and 0 bases from J, with 7 bases between.

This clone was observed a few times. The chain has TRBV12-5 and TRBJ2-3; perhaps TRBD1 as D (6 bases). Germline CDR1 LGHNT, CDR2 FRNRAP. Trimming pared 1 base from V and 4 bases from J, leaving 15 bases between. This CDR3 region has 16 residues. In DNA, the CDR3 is TGTGCTAGTGGTTTGGGAAGGACAGAGAAAGCAGATACGCAGTATTTT. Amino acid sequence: CASGLGRTEKADTQYF.

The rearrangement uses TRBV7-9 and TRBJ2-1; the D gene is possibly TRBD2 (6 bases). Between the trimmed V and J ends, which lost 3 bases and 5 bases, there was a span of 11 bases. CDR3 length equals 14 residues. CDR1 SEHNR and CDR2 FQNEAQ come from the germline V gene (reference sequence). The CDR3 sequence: CASSFGGAHNEQFF. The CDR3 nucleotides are TGTGCCAGCAGCTTTGGCGGGGCCCACAATGAGCAGTTCTTC.